Listed below are T cell receptor delta chains from one sample, sequenced in a study of delta chains in infants with herpesvirus infections. TCRdb repeated clone calling on the RT-PCR reads with CATT. The sample includes about 990 delta-chain clones, approximately 30% of them seen just once. Sequences were derived from peripheral blood, sampled at time point 2 of longitudinal follow-up. The receptors originated from a human donor who was a Ugandan infant, either HIV-exposed or HIV-unexposed (not recorded which). CDR3s include the opening cysteine and the closing phenylalanine or tryptophan. The D gene is left open where the match is weak. Clone size is shown for a subset of rows, as once, few, many or a class of expanded clone.

clone size	D gene	V gene	J gene	CDR3 DNA	CDR3 protein
-	-	TRDV1	TRDJ1	TGTGCTCTTGGGAATCCCCTTTCCTTACTGTGGGATACCGATAAACTCATCTTT	CALGNPLSLLWDTDKLIF
-	-	TRDV1	TRDJ1	TGTGCTCTTGGGGAACTAGGGGGGGGTCCTACGCGAGGTGTAAGGTTTGCCCCCTCCACCGATAAACTCATCTTT	CALGELGGGPTRGVRFAPSTDKLIF
-	TRDD3	TRDV2	TRDJ1	TGTGCCTGTGACACCTGGGGGATTGATAAACTCATCTTT	CACDTWGIDKLIF
large	TRDD3	TRDV2	TRDJ3	TGTGCCTGTGACACCGTACTGGGGGACCCCAGCTCCTGGGACACCCGACAGATGTTTTTC	CACDTVLGDPSSWDTRQMFF
few	TRDD2	TRDV1	TRDJ1	TGTGCTCTTGGGGAAGGAGCCTACCTTCCTAGAAAAGGCCGTAAACTCATCTTT	CALGEGAYLPRKGRKLIF
medium-sized	TRDD3	TRDV1	TRDJ1	TGTGCTCTTGGGGAACTAGAATCGGCGACGGGATACGGTATTATAACCGATAAACTCATCTTT	CALGELESATGYGIITDKLIF
medium-sized	TRDD3	TRDV2	TRDJ3	TGTGCCTGTGACACCGCCGGGGGATGGGGCTCCTGGGACACCCGACAGATGTTTTTC	CACDTAGGWGSWDTRQMFF
large	TRDD3	TRDV2	TRDJ1	TGTGCCTGTGACACTGTTCCACTGGGGGATACGCGAGCAGCGACCGATAAACTCATCTTT	CACDTVPLGDTRAATDKLIF
-	TRDD3	TRDV1	TRDJ1	TGTGCTCTTGGGGAATTACTGGAACGGGGGATAGCAACGGATAAACTCATCTTT	CALGELLERGIATDKLIF
medium-sized	-	TRDV1	TRDJ1	TGTGCTCTTGGGGAACTGTGGCCTACCCCTACCGGTCAGGTCACCGATAAACTCATCTTT	CALGELWPTPTGQVTDKLIF
large	-	TRDV1	TRDJ1	TGTGCTCTTGGGGAACCTTCCTTACTGGGGCCCGTGGTGGCCGATAAACTCATCTTT	CALGEPSLLGPVVADKLIF
medium-sized	-	TRAV36/DV7	TRDJ1	TGTGCTGTGTCTTCCCCCCCACTTGTTCCTTACACCGATAAACTCATCTTT	CAVSSPPLVPYTDKLIF
large	TRDD3	TRDV2	TRDJ3	TGTGCCTGTGACACCGTACTGGGGGGGACCTCCTGGGACACCCGACAGATGTTTTTC	CACDTVLGGTSWDTRQMFF
medium-sized	TRDD3	TRDV2	TRDJ3	TGTGCCTGTGACACCGTACTGGGGGACACGGACACCCGACAGATGTTTTTC	CACDTVLGDTDTRQMFF
medium-sized	TRDD3	TRDV3	TRDJ1	TGTGCCCTAAACCACTGGGGGATACTTACGGGCGATAAACTCATCTTT	CALNHWGILTGDKLIF
-	-	TRDV2	TRDJ2	TGTGCCTGTGACGAGTGGGGGACAGCACAACTCTTCTTT	CACDEWGTAQLFF
large	TRDD3	TRDV2	TRDJ3	TGTGCCTGTGACACTGGGGGATACAGCTCCTGGGACACCCGACAGATGTTTTTC	CACDTGGYSSWDTRQMFF
-	TRDD3	TRDV1	TRDJ2	TGTGCTCTTGCGGGGGATCCCACAGCACAACTCTTCTTT	CALAGDPTAQLFF
large	-	TRDV1	TRDJ1	TGTGCTCTTGGGGATGCTGGGCCTTCCTACCTCGACTGGGGGTCCTGCACCGATAAACTCATCTTT	CALGDAGPSYLDWGSCTDKLIF
few	TRDD3	TRDV1	TRDJ1	TGTGCTCTTGGACCCCGTCCCCCCCCCTCTGGGGGATACTGTTACACCGATAAACTCATCTTT	CALGPRPPPSGGYCYTDKLIF